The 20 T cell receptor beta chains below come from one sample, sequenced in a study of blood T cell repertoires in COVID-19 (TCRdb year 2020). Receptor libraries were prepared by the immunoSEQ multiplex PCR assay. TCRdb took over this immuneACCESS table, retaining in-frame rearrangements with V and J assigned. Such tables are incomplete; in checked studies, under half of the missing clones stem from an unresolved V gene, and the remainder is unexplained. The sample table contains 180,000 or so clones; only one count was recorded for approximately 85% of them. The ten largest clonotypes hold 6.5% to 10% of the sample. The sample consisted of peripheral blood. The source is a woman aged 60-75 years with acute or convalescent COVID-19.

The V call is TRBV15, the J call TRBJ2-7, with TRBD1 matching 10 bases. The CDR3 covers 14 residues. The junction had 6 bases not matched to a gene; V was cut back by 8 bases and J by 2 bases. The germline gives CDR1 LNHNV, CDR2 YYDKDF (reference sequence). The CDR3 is CATGRDRGPYEQYF. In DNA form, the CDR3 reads TGTGCCACCGGCCGGGACAGGGGACCCTACGAGCAGTACTTC.

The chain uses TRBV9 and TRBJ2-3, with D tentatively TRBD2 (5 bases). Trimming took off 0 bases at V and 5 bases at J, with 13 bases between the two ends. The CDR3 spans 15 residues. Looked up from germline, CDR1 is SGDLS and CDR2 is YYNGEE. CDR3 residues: CASSVVGGGVDTQYF. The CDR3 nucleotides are TGTGCCAGCAGCGTAGTGGGTGGAGGAGTAGATACGCAGTATTTT.

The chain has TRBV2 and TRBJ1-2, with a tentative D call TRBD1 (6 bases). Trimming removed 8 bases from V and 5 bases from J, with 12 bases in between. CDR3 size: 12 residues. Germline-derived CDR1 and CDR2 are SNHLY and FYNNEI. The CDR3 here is CASEDRSYGYTF. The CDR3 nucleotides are TGTGCCAGCGAGGACAGATCGTATGGCTACACCTTC.

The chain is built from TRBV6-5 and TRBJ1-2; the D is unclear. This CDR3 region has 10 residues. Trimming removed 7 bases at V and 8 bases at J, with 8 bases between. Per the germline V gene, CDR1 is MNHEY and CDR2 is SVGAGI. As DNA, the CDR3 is TGTGCCAGCATCGGAGGAGGCTACACCTTC. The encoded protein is CASIGGGYTF.

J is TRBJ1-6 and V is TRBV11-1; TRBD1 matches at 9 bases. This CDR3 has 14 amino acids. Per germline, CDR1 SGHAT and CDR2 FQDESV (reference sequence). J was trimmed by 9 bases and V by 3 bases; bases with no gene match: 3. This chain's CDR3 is CASSFGTGSSPLHF. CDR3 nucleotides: TGTGCCAGCAGCTTCGGGACAGGGAGTTCACCCCTCCACTTT.

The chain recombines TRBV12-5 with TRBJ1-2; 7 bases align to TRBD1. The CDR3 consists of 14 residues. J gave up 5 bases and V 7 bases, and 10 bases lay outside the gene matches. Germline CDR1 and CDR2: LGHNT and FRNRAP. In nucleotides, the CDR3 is TGTGCTAGTGCCGCGTCCGGGACAGTTTATGGCTACACCTTC. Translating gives CASAASGTVYGYTF.

The CDR3 DNA reads as TGTGCCAGCAGCTTAGATGGGGGGGCGGGTCAGCCCCAGCATTTT. This encodes CASSLDGGAGQPQHF. V gene TRBV7-2 combines with J gene TRBJ1-5; TRBD1 is a possible D gene (6 bases). Trimming pared 1 base from V and 6 bases from J, leaving 13 bases between. Germline CDR1 reads SGHTA; CDR2 reads FQGNSA. This CDR3 is built from 15 residues.

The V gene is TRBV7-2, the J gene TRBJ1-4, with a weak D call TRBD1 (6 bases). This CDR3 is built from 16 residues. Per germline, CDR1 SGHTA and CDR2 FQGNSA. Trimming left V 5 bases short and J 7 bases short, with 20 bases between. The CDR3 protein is CASSPGWGGAGEKLFF. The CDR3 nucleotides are TGTGCCAGCAGCCCCGGGTGGGGGGGGGCTGGTGAAAAACTGTTTTTT.

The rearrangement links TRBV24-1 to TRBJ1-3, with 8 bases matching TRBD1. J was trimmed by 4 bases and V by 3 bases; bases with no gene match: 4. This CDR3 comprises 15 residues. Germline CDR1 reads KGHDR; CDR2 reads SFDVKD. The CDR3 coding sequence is TGTGCCACCAGTGATGCGAGGACAGGGGGAAACACCATATATTTT. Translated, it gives CATSDARTGGNTIYF.

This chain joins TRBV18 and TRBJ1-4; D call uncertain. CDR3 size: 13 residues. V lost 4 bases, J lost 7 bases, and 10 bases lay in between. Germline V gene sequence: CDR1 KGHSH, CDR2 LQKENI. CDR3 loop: CASSRESGEKLFF. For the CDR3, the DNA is TGTGCCAGCTCACGGGAGTCCGGTGAAAAACTGTTTTTT.

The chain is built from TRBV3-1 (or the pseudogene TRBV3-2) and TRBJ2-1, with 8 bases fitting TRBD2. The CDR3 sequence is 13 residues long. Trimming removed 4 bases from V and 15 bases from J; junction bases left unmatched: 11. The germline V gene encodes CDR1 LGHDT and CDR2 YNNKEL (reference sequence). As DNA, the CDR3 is TGTGCCAGCAGCCTCACTAGCGGCCGAGAGTGGTTCTTC. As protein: CASSLTSGREWFF.

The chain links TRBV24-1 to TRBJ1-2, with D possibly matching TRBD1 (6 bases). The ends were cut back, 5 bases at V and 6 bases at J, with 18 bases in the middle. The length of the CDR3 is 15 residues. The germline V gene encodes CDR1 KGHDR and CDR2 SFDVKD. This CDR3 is CATSAAYGGLDGYTF. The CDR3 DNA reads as TGTGCCACCAGTGCCGCATACGGGGGGCTGGATGGCTACACCTTC.

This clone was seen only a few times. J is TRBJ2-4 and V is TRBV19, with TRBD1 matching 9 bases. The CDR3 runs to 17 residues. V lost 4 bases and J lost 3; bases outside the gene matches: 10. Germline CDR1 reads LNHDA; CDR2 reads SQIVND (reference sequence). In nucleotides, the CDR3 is TGTGCCAGTAGTACCGCAACAGGGGGCGATGGCAAAAACATTCAGTACTTC. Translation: CASSTATGGDGKNIQYF.

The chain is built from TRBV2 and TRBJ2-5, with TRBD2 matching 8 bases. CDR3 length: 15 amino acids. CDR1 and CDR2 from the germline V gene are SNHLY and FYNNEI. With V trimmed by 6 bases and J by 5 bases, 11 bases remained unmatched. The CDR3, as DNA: TGTGCCAGCAGGGCCACGACTAGCGCCGGGGAGACCCAGTACTTC. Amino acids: CASRATTSAGETQYF.

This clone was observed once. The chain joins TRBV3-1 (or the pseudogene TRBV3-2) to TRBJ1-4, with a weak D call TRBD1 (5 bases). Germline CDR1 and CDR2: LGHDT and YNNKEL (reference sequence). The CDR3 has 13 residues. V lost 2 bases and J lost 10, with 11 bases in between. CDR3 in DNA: TGTGCCAGCAGCCAACGGGGGTCTGGAAAACTGTTTTTT. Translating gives CASSQRGSGKLFF.

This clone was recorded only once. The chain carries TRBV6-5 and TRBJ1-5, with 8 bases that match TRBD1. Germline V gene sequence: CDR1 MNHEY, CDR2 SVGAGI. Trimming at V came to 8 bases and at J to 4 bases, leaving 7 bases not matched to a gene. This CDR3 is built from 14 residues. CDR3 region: CASAGRQGNQPQHF. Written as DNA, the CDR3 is TGTGCCAGCGCGGGGAGACAGGGGAATCAGCCCCAGCATTTT.

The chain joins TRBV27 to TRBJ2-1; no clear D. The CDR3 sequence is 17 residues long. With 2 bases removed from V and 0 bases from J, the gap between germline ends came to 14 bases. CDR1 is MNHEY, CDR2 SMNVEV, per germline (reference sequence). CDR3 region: CASSLEARARSYNEQFF. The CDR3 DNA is TGTGCCAGCAGTTTAGAAGCGCGAGCCCGCTCCTACAATGAGCAGTTCTTC.

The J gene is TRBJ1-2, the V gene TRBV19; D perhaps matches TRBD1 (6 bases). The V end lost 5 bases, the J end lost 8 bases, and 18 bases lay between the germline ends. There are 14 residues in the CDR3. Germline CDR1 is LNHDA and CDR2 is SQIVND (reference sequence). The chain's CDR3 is CASSVGTPTGGYTF. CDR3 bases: TGTGCCAGTAGTGTCGGCACCCCGACAGGCGGCTACACCTTC.

The chain's CDR3 is CASSMEGSGANVLTF. The CDR3, as DNA: TGTGCCAGTAGTATGGAGGGGTCTGGGGCCAACGTCCTGACTTTC. This sequence joins TRBV19 and TRBJ2-6; perhaps TRBD2 as D (6 bases). The CDR3 loop spans 15 amino acids. The V gene's germline CDR1 is LNHDA and CDR2 SQIVND (reference sequence). Trimming removed 3 bases from V and 1 base from J, with 7 bases in between.

The CDR3 spells CASSHATPGQAFTDTQYF. CDR3 coding DNA: TGTGCCAGCAGCCACGCTACCCCGGGACAGGCCTTCACAGATACGCAGTATTTT. The chain uses TRBV3-1 (or the pseudogene TRBV3-2) and TRBJ2-3; 8 bases line up with TRBD1. The CDR3 spans 18 residues. V gave up 3 bases and J gave up 2 bases; unmatched junction bases: 13. Germline values: CDR1 LGHDT, CDR2 YNNKEL (reference sequence).